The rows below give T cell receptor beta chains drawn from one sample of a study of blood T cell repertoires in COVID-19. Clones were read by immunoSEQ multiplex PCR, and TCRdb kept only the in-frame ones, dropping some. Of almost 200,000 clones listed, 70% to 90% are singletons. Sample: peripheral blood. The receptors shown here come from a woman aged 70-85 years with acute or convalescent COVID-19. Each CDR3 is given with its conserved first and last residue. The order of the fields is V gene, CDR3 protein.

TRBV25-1,CASEDRAGNTIYF
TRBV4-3,CASSQDLNYGYTF
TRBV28,CASRPTGVGPQHF
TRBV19,CASSSDRDSSYEQYF
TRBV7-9,CASSLDSQETQYF
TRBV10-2,CATRGGIPHEQYF
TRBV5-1,CASSLNPRDSPLHF
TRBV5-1,CASSGGQGRNEQYF
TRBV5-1,CASSTLLDSYTDTQYF
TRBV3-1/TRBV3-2,CASSQGARPYNEQFF
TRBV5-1,CASSSYRGVSHEQYF
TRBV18,CASSRGQLYEQYF
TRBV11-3,CASSLRTGFILIVYTF
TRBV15,CATSRVGRVPTDTQYF
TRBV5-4,CASSEQRNTEAFF
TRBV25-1,CATRAAGGAEQYF
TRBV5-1,CASRSNRVGETQYF
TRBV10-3,CASGQGTTEAFF
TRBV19,CASSFSRDTYGYTF
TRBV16,CASSQKPGQLYGYTF
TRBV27,CASSSIPGQGAVSNYGYTF
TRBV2,CASSDGQGMSETQYF
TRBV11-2,CASSSPRSSNQPQHF
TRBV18,CASSPPVPAANEKLFF
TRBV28,CASSDGLAATGELFF
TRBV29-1,CSVVGQGAEGYTF
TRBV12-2,CASRHHGTSGGLSRVANNEQFF
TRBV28,CASSPTGSNQPQHF
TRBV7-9,CASSPSGVLSYEQYF
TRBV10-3,CATKYDSHNQPQHF
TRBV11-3,CASSIAPAGGSEQFF
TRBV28,CASSLAGQVLHF
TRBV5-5,CASSFTGTSGTDTQYF
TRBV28,CASRGTSESYGELFF
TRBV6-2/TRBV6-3,CASSLFRLAGGPYEQYF
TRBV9,CASSVGRLAGVNEQFF
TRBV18,CASSPQSSEAFF
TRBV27,CASSLSPPWTVSNQPQHF
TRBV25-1,CASSELAAGPYGYTF
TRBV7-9,CASSRLGGEQFF
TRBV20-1,CSASGTGYGYTF
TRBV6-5,CASSYTGTGVDTQYF
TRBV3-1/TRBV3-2,CASSQTDITGELFF
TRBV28,CASSLSGQGDETQYF
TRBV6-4,CASSDPCRGLSSSNQPQHF
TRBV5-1,CASSSGQNTEAFF
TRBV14,CASSILAGGSRKETQYF
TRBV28,CASSGTGGFYGYTF
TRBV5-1,CASSLQGGTEAFF
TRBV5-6,CASSFPTGTRNSPLHF
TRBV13,CASSRPGVTDTQYF
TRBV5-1,CASSLNSRVSRANTEAFF
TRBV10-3,CAISEHREGNQPQHF